This T cell receptor (beta chain) appears in the sequencing data of a study of vaccination and CD4 T cells after COVID-19. Study background: The convalescents comprised six males and four females, two of them Hispanic. For post-vaccine samples, collection took place a median about 72 days after dose two, ranging from 14 to 241. A CEFX pool, an HIV-1 Nef pool, or else no peptide went into the control cultures.

Time point: late sampling 161 to 241 days after vaccination in three convalescent patients. Sample treatment: roughly 11-day PBMC culture with coronavirus spike peptide pools or control peptides (ViraFEST assay). TCR sequencing followed the expansion of antigen-specific T cells with peptide pools in ViraFEST. V shed 1 base and J shed 1 base, with 7 bases lying between them. The CDR3 sequence is 14 residues long. Germline values: CDR1 LNHNV, CDR2 YYDKDF (reference sequence). On this clonotype itself: What it recognizes is unknown.

Sequenced with the Oncomine TCR Beta short-read assay was DNA taken from cultured CD4+ T cells. TCRdb re-called the PCR reads with MiXCR, one entry per CDR3 protein. The data contain 16,000 or so distinct CDR3 sequences, approximately 54% of them singletons. This receptor was obtained from a human donor who had recovered from COVID-19. The sample here was CD4+ T cells from blood, cultured in vitro, taken about 7 months after SARS-CoV-2 vaccination. V is TRBV15 and J is TRBJ1-2, with unresolved D. The CDR3: CATSRAGINYGYTF. The DNA of the CDR3 is TGTGCCACCAGCAGAGCAGGCATTAACTATGGCTACACCTTC.